The 28 T cell receptor beta chains listed next were all sequenced from one sample in a study of T-cell memory formation after mild COVID-19. TCRdb called the 5' RACE reads again in MiXCR, with one record for every CDR3 protein. The sample holds about 250,000 distinct CDR3 sequences, approximately 15% seen once. Sequenced: PBMCs or a T cell subset sorted from them (not recorded which). Source of these receptors: an adult woman who had mild COVID-19 (a few samples of this study predate the infection). Cell type and time point are not known.

V usage is TRBV29-1 and J usage is TRBJ2-5, with 9 bases aligning to TRBD2. The junction had 7 bases not matched to a gene; V was cut back by 6 bases and J by 5 bases. Germline values: CDR1 SQVTM, CDR2 ANQGSEA. The CDR3 is 13 residues long. The CDR3 DNA is TGCAGCGTCTGGCGGGAGGGCCACGAGACCCAGTACTTC. This sequence encodes CSVWREGHETQYF. Combining the CDR3 with reference TRBV29-1 and TRBJ2-5 gives the whole variable domain SAVISQKPSRDICQRGTSLTIQCQVDSQVTMMFWYRQQPGQSLTLIATANQGSEATYESGFVIDKFPISRPNLTFSTLTVSNMSPEDSSIYLCSVWREGHETQYFGPGTRLLVL.

This rearrangement joins TRBV24-1 to TRBJ2-3; the match to TRBD2 covers 10 bases. Germline lookup yields CDR1 KGHDR and CDR2 SFDVKD. This CDR3 is 16 amino acids long. V dropped 5 bases and J dropped 0; count of bases not matched to a gene: 4. In DNA form, the CDR3 reads TGTGCCACCAGTGTCGGACTAGCGGCGAGCACAGATACGCAGTATTTT. Translated: CATSVGLAASTDTQYF.

In this sample, this clonotype turned up many times. The V gene is TRBV4-1, the J gene TRBJ2-1, with D unresolved. CDR1 MGHRA and CDR2 YSYEKL come from the germline V gene. The CDR3 runs 17 residues. Trimming removed 0 bases at V and 6 bases at J, with 18 bases between. CDR3 nucleotide sequence: TGCGCCAGCAGCCAAGATGGTACGGGTATGCGCGGCAATGAGCAGTTCTTC. Encoded protein: CASSQDGTGMRGNEQFF.

This chain links TRBV9 with TRBJ1-1; possibly TRBD1 for D (5 bases). V was shortened by 3 bases and J by 9 bases, with 15 bases between the two germline ends. This CDR3 is built from 13 residues. Germline lookup yields CDR1 SGDLS and CDR2 YYNGEE. The CDR3 sequence is CASSAETQGKAFF. CDR3 DNA sequence: TGTGCCAGCAGCGCCGAGACTCAGGGAAAAGCTTTCTTT.

This clonotype was seen only a few times. Germline and junction disagree at one end, which may indicate a read error. The CDR3 sequence: CSARADIDYGYTF. CDR3 in DNA: TGCAGTGCGAGAGCCGACATAGACTATGGCTACACCTTC. The chain recombines TRBV20-1 with TRBJ1-2; D ambiguous. The CDR3 is 13 amino acids. The germline gives CDR1 DFQATT, CDR2 SNEGSKA (reference sequence).

This rearrangement joins TRBV2 to TRBJ1-3; D remains unclear. Deletions cut 4 bases from V and 0 bases from J, with 13 bases between. The CDR3 is made up of 16 amino acids. The germline V gene has CDR1 SNHLY and CDR2 FYNNEI. CDR3 sequence: CASSARWSNSGNTIYF. CDR3 sequence (DNA): TGTGCCAGCAGTGCGAGGTGGTCGAACTCTGGAAACACCATATATTTT.

This chain connects TRBV2 to TRBJ1-1; D gene uncertain. The CDR3 spans 13 residues. The V gene lost 8 bases and the J gene lost 1 base, with 11 bases spanning the gap. Looked up from germline, CDR1 is SNHLY and CDR2 is FYNNEI. CDR3 loop: CASLSSRNTEAFF. CDR3 coding DNA: TGTGCCAGCCTAAGCTCCAGGAACACTGAAGCTTTCTTT.

This clonotype was observed a few times. The CDR3 protein is CASSEAFLQGGLYF. The CDR3 bases are TGTGCCAGCAGTGAAGCCTTCCTACAAGGGGGCTTATACTTC. The chain couples TRBV2 to TRBJ2-7; the match to TRBD1 covers 7 bases. The CDR3 has 14 amino acids. Germline V gives CDR1 SNHLY, CDR2 FYNNEI. Losses at the gene ends were 0 bases for V and 13 bases for J; bases not matched to a gene: 12.

V and J are TRBV7-9 and TRBJ1-5; tentatively, D is TRBD1 (5 bases). Germline CDR1 is SEHNR and CDR2 is FQNEAQ (reference sequence). There are 13 residues in the CDR3. The V gene lost 5 bases and the J gene lost 11 bases, with 16 bases spanning the gap. In DNA form, the CDR3 reads TGTGCCAGCAGCCTGGCGGGCTCGGGGGCCCAGCATTTT. Amino acid sequence: CASSLAGSGAQHF.

V usage is TRBV6-2 or TRBV6-3 and J usage is TRBJ2-5, with a possible D match to TRBD2 (5 bases). V shed 2 bases and J shed 3 bases, with 13 bases lying between them. Per germline, CDR1 MNHEY and CDR2 SVGEGT. The CDR3 is 15 residues long. The CDR3 DNA reads TGTGCCAGCAGTTACAGGCGGGCTATCAAAGAGACCCAGTACTTC. Protein product: CASSYRRAIKETQYF.

The chain couples TRBV5-5 to TRBJ2-3, with TRBD2 as a possible D gene (5 bases). Germline V lookup: CDR1 SGHKS, CDR2 YYEKEE (reference sequence). CDR3 size: 15 residues. The germline V and J ends were trimmed by 4 bases and 6 bases, with 18 bases remaining between them. CDR3 DNA: TGTGCCAGCAGCACGACTACCCCGGTTGGGGATACGCAGTATTTT. This encodes CASSTTTPVGDTQYF.

This clonotype was seen only a few times. The genes are TRBV20-1 and TRBJ1-1; D may be TRBD1 (5 bases). CDR3 length equals 13 residues. Trimming removed 5 bases at V and 5 bases at J, with 15 bases between. Germline V lookup: CDR1 DFQATT, CDR2 SNEGSKA (reference sequence). CDR3 sequence: CSASSGGTTEAFF. For the CDR3, the DNA is TGCAGTGCTTCCAGCGGGGGGACGACTGAAGCTTTCTTT.

This clonotype was recorded at least ten times. The chain combines TRBV6-6 with TRBJ2-3; D is perhaps TRBD2 (6 bases). Trimming removed 2 bases at V and 2 bases at J, with 14 bases between. Germline V CDR1 and CDR2: MNHNY, SVGAGI (reference sequence). The CDR3 has 16 amino acids. CDR3 DNA sequence: TGTGCCAGCAGTTACCAGGGCGGGAAGTTCACAGATACGCAGTATTTT. This translates into CASSYQGGKFTDTQYF.

This clonotype was observed a few times. The chain joins TRBV12-3 or TRBV12-4 to TRBJ2-5; D remains ambiguous. Between the trimmed V and J ends, which lost 5 bases and 4 bases, there was a span of 8 bases. This CDR3 spans 12 amino acids. CDR3 amino acids: CASSNTAETQYF. The CDR3 DNA reads TGTGCCAGCAGTAACACGGCAGAGACCCAGTACTTC.

This chain connects TRBV2 to TRBJ1-3, with 10 bases aligning to TRBD1. CDR1 and CDR2 (germline): SNHLY, FYNNEI. V lost 5 bases and J lost 4; bases outside the gene matches: 8. The CDR3 spans 16 residues. The CDR3 DNA reads TGTGCCAGCAGTCCAGACAGGGGGCAAGGAGGAAACACCATATATTTT. Translated: CASSPDRGQGGNTIYF.

This clonotype was found a few times. This chain uses TRBV19 with TRBJ1-2; 10 bases are shared with TRBD1. Trimming at V came to 6 bases and at J to 5 bases, leaving 9 bases not matched to a gene. The CDR3 is made up of 15 amino acids. Germline V lookup: CDR1 LNHDA, CDR2 SQIVND (reference sequence). CDR3 bases: TGTGCCAGTAGGACCCGGTCGGGACAGGGGTATGGCTACACCTTC. It translates to CASRTRSGQGYGYTF.

At least ten counts were recorded for this clonotype. The rearrangement uses TRBV6-5 and TRBJ2-7, with a tentative D call TRBD1 (6 bases). The ends were cut back, 6 bases at V and 0 bases at J, with 15 bases in the middle. Per the germline V gene, CDR1 is MNHEY and CDR2 is SVGAGI. The CDR3 has 15 residues. DNA of the CDR3: TGTGCCAGCAGCAAGCCCAGGGGCAGCTCCTACGAGCAGTACTTC. Translation: CASSKPRGSSYEQYF.

This clonotype was counted only a few times. V and J are TRBV9 and TRBJ2-2; tentatively, D is TRBD1 (6 bases). Germline V gene lookup returns CDR1 SGDLS and CDR2 YYNGEE. This CDR3 has 16 amino acids. V was pared by 2 bases and J by 0 bases, with 11 bases between. The CDR3 nucleotides read TGTGCCAGCAGCGTTTCTACAGGGACGAACACCGGGGAGCTGTTTTTT. Translating gives CASSVSTGTNTGELFF. Variable domain in full (rest from reference TRBV9 and TRBJ2-2): DSGVTQTPKHLITATGQRVTLRCSPRSGDLSVYWYQQSLDQGLQFLIQYYNGEERAKGNILERFSAQQFPDLHSELNLSSLELGDSALYFCASSVSTGTNTGELFFGEGSRLTVL.

The rearrangement links TRBV24-1 to TRBJ1-3; 7 nucleotides agree with TRBD1. The junction had 3 bases not matched to a gene; V was cut back by 2 bases and J by 0 bases. Germline values: CDR1 KGHDR, CDR2 SFDVKD. CDR3 length: 16 amino acids. CDR3 in amino acids: CATSDSTGASGNTIYF. The CDR3 nucleotides read TGTGCCACCAGTGATTCCACAGGGGCCTCTGGAAACACCATATATTTT.

This clonotype was detected many times. The chain links TRBV12-3 or TRBV12-4 to TRBJ1-1; the D is unclear. This CDR3 region has 11 residues. V lost 3 bases to trimming and J lost 7 bases, with 6 bases between them. The CDR3 bases are TGTGCCAGCAGTTTGGGCAGTGAAGCTTTCTTT. Translation gives CASSLGSEAFF.

Only a few counts were recorded for this clonotype. This sequence joins TRBV5-1 and TRBJ1-4, with D perhaps matching TRBD1 (5 bases). The germline V and J ends were trimmed by 2 bases and 8 bases, with 16 bases remaining between them. This CDR3 spans 15 amino acids. Germline V gene lookup returns CDR1 SGHRS and CDR2 YFSETQ. The CDR3 region is CASSLRPTRDEKLFF. The CDR3 DNA sequence: TGCGCCAGCAGCTTAAGGCCCACCCGGGACGAAAAACTGTTTTTT.

V gene TRBV19 combines with J gene TRBJ1-1, with D unclear. Germline V gene sequence: CDR1 LNHDA, CDR2 SQIVND (reference sequence). V lost 7 bases, J lost 4 bases, and 4 bases lay in between. The CDR3 spans 10 residues. CDR3 sequence (DNA): TGTGCCAGTATGGGCACTGAAGCTTTCTTT. Its protein product is CASMGTEAFF.

The CDR3 sequence: CASSLQGAGMNTEAFF. The CDR3 bases are TGTGCCAGCAGCTTACAGGGGGCCGGGATGAACACTGAAGCTTTCTTT. The chain couples TRBV7-9 to TRBJ1-1; TRBD1 matches 8 bases. Germline V lookup: CDR1 SEHNR, CDR2 FQNEAQ (reference sequence). The CDR3 covers 16 residues. Trimming at V came to 2 bases and at J to 0 bases, leaving 5 bases not matched to a gene.

This clonotype turned up a few times. The chain joins TRBV9 to TRBJ2-7, with 10 positions matching TRBD2. After removal of 3 bases from V and 6 bases from J, the junction contained 6 bases not matched to a gene. CDR3 length equals 14 residues. Germline-derived CDR1 and CDR2 are SGDLS and YYNGEE. The CDR3 here is CASSAGTSESEQYF. The CDR3 nucleotides are TGTGCCAGCAGCGCCGGGACTAGCGAGTCCGAGCAGTACTTC.

This clonotype was seen a few times. The CDR3 coding sequence is TGCGCCAGCAGCTTGGAGGGGCAGGGGTTCTACGAGCAGTACTTC. Translated: CASSLEGQGFYEQYF. V and J are TRBV5-1 and TRBJ2-7, with D perhaps matching TRBD1 (6 bases). The length of the CDR3 is 15 residues. V shed 0 bases and J shed 3 bases, with 13 bases lying between them. Germline V gene lookup returns CDR1 SGHRS and CDR2 YFSETQ.

Only a few counts were recorded for this clonotype. This sequence joins TRBV6-5 and TRBJ2-1; TRBD2 aligns across 10 bases. J gave up 7 bases and V 11 bases, and 8 bases lay outside the gene matches. Per germline, CDR1 MNHEY and CDR2 SVGAGI. The CDR3 is 13 residues long. The CDR3 coding sequence is TGTGCCTGCAAGAGCGGGGGGGCGAATGAGCAGTTCTTC. This gives the protein CACKSGGANEQFF.

The sample holds a few counts of this clonotype. This rearrangement joins TRBV2 to TRBJ2-3; TRBD2 matches 7 bases. Germline-derived CDR1 and CDR2 are SNHLY and FYNNEI. This CDR3 has 17 residues. After removal of 2 bases from V and 8 bases from J, the junction contained 16 bases not matched to a gene. The CDR3 DNA follows: TGTGCCAGCAGTGAACGGCAGTTCGGGGCGGGGGATGGTACGCAGTATTTT. The encoded protein is CASSERQFGAGDGTQYF.

The chain uses TRBV7-2 and TRBJ2-5; the D gene is possibly TRBD1 (6 bases). Per the germline V gene, CDR1 is SGHTA and CDR2 is FQGNSA. The CDR3 sequence is 14 residues long. V lost 6 bases and J lost 5, with 16 bases in between. CDR3 in DNA: TGTGCCAGCAGTACCTCGGGACACTTGGAGACCCAGTACTTC. Its protein is CASSTSGHLETQYF.